The 14 T cell receptor beta chains given below trace back to one sample, sequenced in a study of spatial heterogeneity in lung cancer. General observations from the study: Expanded intratumoral alpha and beta TCR counts tracked tumor mutation counts.

These TCRs' antigens remain unknown. TCRdb re-derived calls from the 5' RACE reads in MiXCR, one entry per CDR3 protein. The sample consists of around 6,000 distinct CDR3 sequences, about 16% of them appearing once. The time point: sample taken at primary tumor resection. The input for sequencing was lung tumor tissue, taken at surgery. All receptors come from a male donor with early-stage non-small cell lung cancer.

With regard to this clonotype: In a library made to pick up alpha chains, this beta chain is a stray read with a size that means little. The chain uses TRBV7-9 and TRBJ2-3; no firm D call. Trimming shortened V by 2 bases and J by 0 bases, and 6 bases separated the two germline ends. The CDR3 has 14 residues. Germline CDR1 reads SEHNR; CDR2 reads FQNEAQ (reference sequence). CDR3 amino acids: CASSLWRSTDTQYF. The CDR3 DNA is TGTGCCAGCAGCTTATGGCGGAGCACAGATACGCAGTATTTT.

In this sample, this clonotype turned up once. This beta chain slipped into a library made for alpha chains as a stray read, so its size is not meaningful. V is TRBV28 and J is TRBJ2-1, with 9 bases lining up with TRBD2. CDR3 size: 20 residues. The germline gives CDR1 MDHEN, CDR2 SYDVKM. The J segment lost 4 bases and the V segment lost 2 bases, leaving 18 bases of the junction unmatched. Here the CDR3 DNA reads TGTGCCAGCAGTTTAGCGAGACAGAGCAAGCGGGAGGTACTATACAATGAGCAGTTCTTC. It is translated as CASSLARQSKREVLYNEQFF.

This clonotype is labeled medium-sized (0.01 to 0.1%). Being off target in a library aimed at alpha chains, this beta chain has a size of little meaning. The chain is built from TRBV20-1 and TRBJ2-1, with D possibly being TRBD2 (5 bases). Germline lookup yields CDR1 DFQATT and CDR2 SNEGSKA (reference sequence). This CDR3 region has 15 residues. V gave up 3 bases and J gave up 4 bases, with 16 bases separating them. The CDR3 DNA reads as TGCAGTGCTAGCAGCGCGACCAGCGGATACAATGAGCAGTTCTTC. It yields the protein CSASSATSGYNEQFF.

A word on this clonotype: This beta chain represents an off-target read in a library built for alpha chains; its size is of limited meaning. The chain links TRBV18 to TRBJ2-5; weak D call: TRBD1 (5 bases). The CDR3 length is 15 residues. V was pared by 4 bases and J by 4 bases, with 16 bases between. CDR1 is KGHSH, CDR2 LQKENI, per germline. The CDR3 DNA reads as TGTGCCAGCTCACTCCGGGCCGGGCAGGGAGAGACCCAGTACTTC. It yields the protein CASSLRAGQGETQYF.

Turning to this clonotype: Little can be read into the size of this beta chain, an off-target read in a library designed for alpha chains. The V and J genes are TRBV6-5 and TRBJ2-6; D gene uncertain. Germline V CDR1 and CDR2: MNHEY, SVGAGI. Between the trimmed V and J ends, which lost 5 bases and 0 bases, there was a span of 8 bases. This CDR3 contains 15 residues. The CDR3 spells CASSDPVSGANVLTF. The CDR3 DNA follows: TGTGCCAGCAGTGACCCAGTCTCTGGGGCCAACGTCCTGACTTTC.

This clonotype is medium-sized by share. The library was built for alpha chains, so this beta chain is an off-target read and its size means little. The V gene is TRBV28, the J gene TRBJ1-1; tentative D call: TRBD1 (5 bases). The CDR3 extends over 15 amino acids. Germline V CDR1 and CDR2: MDHEN, SYDVKM. Trimming stripped 5 bases from V and 3 bases from J, with 16 bases between. In nucleotides, the CDR3 is TGTGCCAGCAGTGCCCCCAGGGTGTGGGACACTGAAGCTTTCTTT. This translates into CASSAPRVWDTEAFF.

This clonotype showed up just a few times. This beta chain appears as a stray read in a library generated for alpha chains; its size is not informative. The rearrangement joins TRBV7-2 to TRBJ1-3; D unresolved. V gave up 5 bases and J gave up 0 bases, with 5 bases separating them. The germline CDR1 and CDR2 sequences are SGHTA and FQGNSA. The CDR3 covers 13 residues. CDR3 protein: CASSPSSGNTIYF. The CDR3 DNA is TGTGCCAGCAGCCCCTCCTCTGGAAACACCATATATTTT.

Relative to its sample, this clonotype is medium-sized. This beta chain is off target for a library built for alpha chains, so its abundance means little. The J gene is TRBJ2-3, the V gene TRBV10-3, with TRBD2 matching over 8 bases. The length of the CDR3 is 13 residues. Germline V gene lookup returns CDR1 ENHRY and CDR2 SYGVKD. The CDR3 nucleotides are TGTGCGATCGCGGCGGGGGGCCGGGATACGCAGTATTTT. Translating it yields CAIAAGGRDTQYF.

This clonotype is classed as medium-sized (0.01 to 0.1%). Because the library targeted alpha chains, this beta chain is an off-target read whose size means little. The chain joins TRBV29-1 to TRBJ1-2; 9 positions agree with TRBD1. The CDR3 has 12 amino acids. J gave up 8 bases and V 7 bases, and 8 bases lay outside the gene matches. CDR1 and CDR2 from the germline V gene are SQVTM and ANQGSEA. CDR3 residues: CSALQGARGYTF. CDR3 nucleotide sequence: TGCAGCGCACTACAGGGGGCGCGGGGCTACACCTTC.

This clonotype is classed as medium-sized. This beta chain is off target for a library built for alpha chains, so its abundance means little. The chain uses TRBV28 and TRBJ1-6, with 8 nucleotides matching TRBD1. J gave up 4 bases and V 5 bases, and 4 bases lay outside the gene matches. The CDR3 is 15 amino acids. Germline V lookup: CDR1 MDHEN, CDR2 SYDVKM. CDR3 loop: CASSGRTGYNSPLHF. The DNA of the CDR3 is TGTGCCAGCAGTGGGCGGACAGGGTATAATTCACCCCTCCACTTT.

This clonotype qualifies as medium-sized. This beta chain appears as a stray read in a library generated for alpha chains; its size is not informative. CDR3 loop: CASSSQVISYNEQFF. CDR3 DNA sequence: TGTGCCAGCAGTTCCCAGGTTATCTCCTACAATGAGCAGTTCTTC. The chain recombines TRBV28 with TRBJ2-1; D unclear. Trimming left V 4 bases short and J 0 bases short, with 10 bases between. CDR3 length equals 15 residues. The germline gives CDR1 MDHEN, CDR2 SYDVKM.

This clonotype showed up many times. A library prepared for alpha chains yielded this beta chain as an off-target read; its size is of little meaning. This chain uses TRBV3-1 with TRBJ2-6; D not certain. The V end was cut by 1 base, the J end by 4 bases, with 17 bases between. The CDR3 has 18 residues. Germline V gene sequence: CDR1 LGHDT, CDR2 YNNKEL (reference sequence). In DNA form, the CDR3 reads TGTGCCAGCAGCCAAGGGTTCGTTCTCCTTGCCGGGGCCAACGTCCTGACTTTC. This translates into CASSQGFVLLAGANVLTF. The full variable domain, in which reference TRBV3-1 and TRBJ2-6 provide the parts outside the CDR3, is DTAVSQTPKYLVTQMGNDKSIKCEQNLGHDTMYWYKQDSKKFLKIMFSYNNKELIINETVPNRFSPKSPDKAHLNLHINSLELGDSAVYFCASSQGFVLLAGANVLTFGAGSRLTVL.

Sample share makes this clonotype medium-sized. The size of this beta chain means little, since it is a stray read in a library made for alpha chains. The rearrangement joins TRBV7-9 to TRBJ2-3; D is unclear. The CDR3 is made up of 15 amino acids. V lost 1 base to trimming and J lost 0 bases, with 8 bases between them. Germline loops: CDR1 SEHNR, CDR2 FQNEAQ (reference sequence). CDR3 in DNA: TGTGCCAGCAGCTTAGTCGGAGAGAGCACAGATACGCAGTATTTT. Translation: CASSLVGESTDTQYF.

Many counts were recorded for this clonotype. Being off target in a library aimed at alpha chains, this beta chain has a size of little meaning. V usage is TRBV5-1 and J usage is TRBJ2-1; 8 bases are shared with TRBD2. The V and J ends lost 4 bases and 0 bases, in that order; junction bases with no gene match: 12. From germline, CDR1 is SGHRS and CDR2 YFSETQ. The CDR3 runs to 18 residues. The CDR3 DNA is TGCGCCAGCAGCCCGTGGGCGGGGGGATTAAGCTCCTACAATGAGCAGTTCTTC. It translates to CASSPWAGGLSSYNEQFF.